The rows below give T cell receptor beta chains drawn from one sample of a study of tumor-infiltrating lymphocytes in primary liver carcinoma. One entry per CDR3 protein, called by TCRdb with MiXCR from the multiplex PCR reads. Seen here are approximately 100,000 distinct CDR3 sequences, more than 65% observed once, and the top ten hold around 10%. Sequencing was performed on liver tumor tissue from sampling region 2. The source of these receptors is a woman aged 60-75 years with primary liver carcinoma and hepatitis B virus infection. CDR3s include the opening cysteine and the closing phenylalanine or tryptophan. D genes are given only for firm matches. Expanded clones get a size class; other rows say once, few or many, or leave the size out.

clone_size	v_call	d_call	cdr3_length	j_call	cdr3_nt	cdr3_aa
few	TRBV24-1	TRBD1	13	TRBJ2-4	TGTGCCACCAGTGATATTTCAGGGGGCATTCAGTACTTC	CATSDISGGIQYF
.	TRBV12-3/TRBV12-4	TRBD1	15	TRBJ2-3	TGTGCCAACAGCCCCTGCCAGGGGGCAACAGATACGCAGTATTTT	CANSPCQGATDTQYF
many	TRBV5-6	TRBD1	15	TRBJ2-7	TGTGCCAGCAGCTTGGTGGACAGGAATACTTACGAGCAGTACTTC	CASSLVDRNTYEQYF
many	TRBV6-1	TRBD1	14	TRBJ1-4	TGTGCCAGCAGTGCCCGACAGGGCGGGGAAAAACTGTTTTTT	CASSARQGGEKLFF
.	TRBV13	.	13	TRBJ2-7	TGTGCCAGCAGCTTAGTAGACAGAGACGAACGGTACTTC	CASSLVDRDERYF
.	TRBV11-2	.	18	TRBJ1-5	TGTGCCAGCAGCCTAGCTGGGACGGGTGAATTATGGAGTCAGCCCCAGCATTTT	CASSLAGTGELWSQPQHF
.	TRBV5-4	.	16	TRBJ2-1	TGCGCCAGCACCCGTGTGGGACCTCTTCCAAACAATGAGCAGTTCTTC	CASTRVGPLPNNEQFF
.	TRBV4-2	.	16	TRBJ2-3	TGTGCAAGCAGCCAAGGGGGGCTAGGGAGTGAGAATACGCAGTATTTT	CASSQGGLGSENTQYF
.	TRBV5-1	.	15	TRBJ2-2	TGCGCCAGCAGCTTGCTATCGGGAGTTGGCGGGGAGCTGTTTTTT	CASSLLSGVGGELFF
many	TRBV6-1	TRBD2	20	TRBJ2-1	TGTGCCAGCAGCGATCGAAAGCGGGAGACTTGGAGAGGGGGGTACAATGAGCAGTTCTTC	CASSDRKRETWRGGYNEQFF
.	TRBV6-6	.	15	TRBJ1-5	TGTGCCAGCAGCTACAGAGGATCTAGCAATCAGCCCCAGCATTTT	CASSYRGSSNQPQHF
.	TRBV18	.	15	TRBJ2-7	TGTGCCAGCTCACCGGGGCAGCTCTCAGCCTACGAGCAGTACTTC	CASSPGQLSAYEQYF
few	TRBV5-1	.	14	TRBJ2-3	TGCGCCAGCAGCTTACAGGGCAGGACAGATACGCAGTATTTT	CASSLQGRTDTQYF
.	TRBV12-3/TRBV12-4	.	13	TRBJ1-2	TGTGCCAGCAGTTTAGCGGGGGACAAGGGATTAACCTTC	CASSLAGDKGLTF